This T cell receptor beta chain was captured in a study of T-cell reconstitution after alpha-beta-depleted transplantation in children. Study results and limitations: Day-60 TCRbeta diversity that was high in some patients was derived from surviving recipient T cells and thymic progenitors. The origin of alpha-beta T cells about two months after transplant was reportedly several hundred expanded graft clones. At the one-year point after transplant, T-cell counts and TCRbeta diversity were found to come mostly from T cells that had been newly produced.

Molecular barcoding with unique molecular identifiers was used for the TCRbeta library. TCRdb re-analysed the PCR reads in MiXCR, keeping a single row per CDR3 protein. The sample lists 500,000 to 750,000 distinct CDR3 sequences; approximately 13% were seen once. The CDR3 sequence is 16 residues long. Looked up from germline, CDR1 is KGHDR and CDR2 is SFDVKD. Losses at the gene ends were 1 base for V and 8 bases for J; bases not matched to a gene: 9. Of note for this clonotype: Antigen: not known.

V usage is TRBV24-1 and J usage is TRBJ2-1, with TRBD1 matching over 8 bases. This receptor was identified in a male patient aged 5 to 17 who had a stem cell transplant for acute myeloid leukemia, so the T cells may come from the graft donor. The material sequenced was PBMCs, mostly from graft donor cells, taken 360 days after TCRalphabeta/CD19-depleted stem cell transplant. The CDR3 region has the DNA TGTGCCACCAGTGATTTTGGACAGGGCCTATTGGATGAGCAGTTCTTC. Amino acids: CATSDFGQGLLDEQFF.